This T cell receptor (beta chain) was observed in a study of OX40 agonist ivuxolimab in advanced cancers. Study background: Three patients, one with hepatocellular carcinoma and two with cutaneous melanoma, achieved partial responses. General study points: Some patients who did not respond also had low normalized T-cell clonal expansion. CD8+ T cells were the subset that, on average, had more expanded clones than CD4+.

Of note for this clone: Its antigen is as yet unknown.

TCRdb's copy holds only in-frame clones and misses some; the assay was immunoSEQ multiplex PCR. The sample carries about 68,000 clones, about 79% recorded once. The junction had 6 bases not matched to a gene; V was cut back by 2 bases and J by 4 bases. Germline CDR1 and CDR2: KGHSH and LQKENI. The CDR3 spans 16 residues. Baseline, cycle 4 day 1, and cycle 7 day 1 were the blood sampling points. The source is an adult with an advanced solid tumor such as melanoma, head and neck, liver or kidney cancer. The source material was CD4+ or CD8+ T cells sorted from blood, sampled in a trial of the OX40 agonist ivuxolimab. V and J are TRBV18 and TRBJ2-3, with TRBD2 matching 10 bases. CDR3 protein: CASSPRPGLAADTQYF. CDR3 DNA sequence: TGTGCCAGCTCACCAAGGCCCGGACTAGCGGCAGATACGCAGTATTTT.